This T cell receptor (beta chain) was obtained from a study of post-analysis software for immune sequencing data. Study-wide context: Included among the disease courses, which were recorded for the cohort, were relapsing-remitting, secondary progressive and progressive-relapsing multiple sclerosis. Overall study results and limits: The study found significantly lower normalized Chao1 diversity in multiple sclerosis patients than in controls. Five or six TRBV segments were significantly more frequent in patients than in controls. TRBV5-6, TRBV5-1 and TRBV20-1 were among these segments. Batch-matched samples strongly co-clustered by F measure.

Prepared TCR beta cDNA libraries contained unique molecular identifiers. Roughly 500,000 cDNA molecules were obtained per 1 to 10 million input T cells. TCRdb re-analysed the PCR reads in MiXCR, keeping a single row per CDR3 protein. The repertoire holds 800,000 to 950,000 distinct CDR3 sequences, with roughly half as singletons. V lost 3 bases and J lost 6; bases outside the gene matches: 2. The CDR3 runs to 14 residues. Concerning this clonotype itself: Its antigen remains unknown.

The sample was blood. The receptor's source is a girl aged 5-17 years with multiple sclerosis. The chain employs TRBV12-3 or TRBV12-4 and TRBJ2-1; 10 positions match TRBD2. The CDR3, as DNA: TGTGCCAGCAGTTTGGGACTAGCGTTCAATGAGCAGTTCTTC. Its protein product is CASSLGLAFNEQFF.